This T cell receptor beta chain came from a study of CD8 T cells in ankylosing spondylitis. Ten or more counts support this clonotype. This CDR3 region has 11 residues. Germline CDR1 is SGHRS and CDR2 is YFSETQ. Trimming took off 3 bases at V and 7 bases at J, with 7 bases between the two ends. Each CDR3 protein gets one entry after TCRdb re-called the 5' RACE reads with MiXCR. The sample shows under 300,000 distinct CDR3 sequences, roughly 10% of them seen only once. Sequences were obtained from blood, either unsorted or a sorted T cell fraction (not recorded which). V is TRBV5-1 and J is TRBJ1-1; D is uncertain. The TCR originated in a male donor with ankylosing spondylitis or in good health (not recorded which). CDR3: CASSSGFEAFF. Here the CDR3 DNA reads TGCGCCAGCAGCTCCGGATTTGAAGCTTTCTTT.